The sequence of this TCR beta chain was determined in a study of shared clonotypes between healthy human individuals. Clones were read by immunoSEQ multiplex PCR, and TCRdb kept only the in-frame ones, dropping some. The sample shows about 1 million clones, about 80% of them seen only once. With 3 bases clipped from V and 8 bases from J, the junction kept 6 bases outside the gene matches. CDR3 length equals 14 residues. The germline V gene encodes CDR1 SGHDT and CDR2 YYEEEE. The rearrangement uses TRBV5-6 and TRBJ2-1, with 9 bases aligning to TRBD2. This receptor was taken from a young man in good health. The sequencing input was memory CD4+ T cells sorted from blood. Subset: CD45RA-negative fraction. The CDR3 DNA is TGTGCCAGCAGCTGGATTAGCGGGGGTTATGAGCAGTTCTTC. Residues: CASSWISGGYEQFF.